The entry below gives a single TCR beta chain sequence along with its context. No antigen is known for it. Base-call qualities are not available, and no considerably larger clone is one nucleotide away. According to the germline V gene, CDR1 reads MDHEN and CDR2 reads SYDVKM. From the cysteine up to the phenylalanine, the CDR3 has a length of 12 residues. Just CDR3 DNA is preserved here, 36 bases in frame from base 1. The junction shows trimming of 3 bases on V and 6 bases on J, plus 8 bases between the germline ends. Library generation was performed with the immunoSEQ multiplex PCR assay. Here the immuneACCESS table is served through TCRdb, limited to in-frame sequences with V and J called. Missing clones are a known gap in these copies; in checked studies unresolved V genes cover under half, and the rest lacks a known reason. The sample records 630,000 or so clones, 70% to 90% of which are singletons. Together, the top ten hold 0.0094% of the sample.

The data were taken from a study of shared T cell receptors in the human thymus (dated by TCRdb to 2020 to 2022). Study-wide context: The study examined how self-reactive, shared T-cell receptor alpha chains are generated in the human thymus.

The same specimen was also included in a second study, on human thymus T cells. The second study also describes: In Finland, the donors were immunologically healthy infants who were having open corrective cardiac surgery for congenital heart defects. The thymus tissue came from surgical resects taken out during corrective cardiac surgery. Both the thymic and the peripheral blood repertoires appeared to show biased V and J gene segment usage. The related research found that thymic TCR repertoires overlapped highly between unrelated individuals. The study described the TCR alpha and beta repertoires in under 10 infant thymus samples and a few matching peripheral blood samples. Donor ages ranging from about 7 to 250 days were recorded, and several male and a couple of female infants were included in the cohort. Thymocytes were released mechanically from tissue and stored at -70 °C as pellets of 10-30 million cells. Genomic DNA was extracted from frozen cell pellets with a QIAsymphony instrument. Using the immunoSEQ multiplex PCR assay, the TCRB and TCRAD loci were amplified from a standardized quantity of quality-controlled genomic DNA. The amplicons spanned the V(D)J region and were long enough to cover the CDR3 and allow V and J genes to be identified. Through the commercial immunoSEQ service, the amplicons were sequenced on an Illumina platform. Primer bias and sequencing errors were corrected as previously described, and TCRAD and TCRB definitions were based on the IMGT database. Analysis of the repertoires was done with immunoSEQ Analyzer 3.0 and VDJTools and included basic statistics, V/J segment usage, diversity estimates, rarefaction and pairwise overlap. Diversity was estimated using the Chao1, ChaoE, Efron-Thisted, Shannon and inverse Simpson indices, and was also estimated on datasets down-sampled to the size of the smallest sample. For repertoire overlap, CDR3 nucleotide sequence, V gene and J gene had to match strictly, and clustering was done by Jaccard-based multidimensional scaling. On average, approximately 860,000 unique TCRB clonotypes were obtained from thymus samples, compared with 80,000 to 85,000 from blood samples.

The rearranged chain carries TRBV28 and TRBJ1-2, with the identity of the D gene unclear. Material for sequencing was thymocytes. This receptor was taken from a boy in the first two years of life with a congenital heart defect. Donor details come from another sample of the same person, matched by shared clones. The nucleotide sequence is given as TGTGCCAGCAGTTTTCGCGGGGATGGCTACACCTTC. This encodes CASSFRGDGYTF.